This T cell receptor (beta chain) was retrieved from a study of cytomegalovirus exposure and HLA in healthy donors (TCRdb year 2017). Regarding the research as a whole: An earlier analysis of some 500 of the donors reported roughly 300 Gb of sequence data and around 120 million unique TCR beta sequences from 190 million or so T cells. An early release covering 500 to 750 HLA-typed donors comprised roughly 300 gigabases of sequencing data and 85 million to 100 million unique TCR sequences. Among the roughly 400 genotyped donors, approximately 81% belonged to the genetic ancestry cluster associated with self-reported Caucasian donors. The study was designed to test whether signatures of past pathogen exposure could be identified by cataloging public T cell receptors. Using immunosequencing, the study profiled T cell repertoires from some 670 subjects and related those repertoires to cytomegalovirus serostatus. In addition to the first cohort of 666 subjects, a separate validation cohort of approximately 120 different subjects was used. To predict cytomegalovirus infection status, the study combined high-throughput TCR immunosequencing, statistical association of individual TCRs with disease status, and machine learning. A later analysis re-analyzed previously published TCR beta repertoires from about 600 donors and added high-resolution HLA genotyping to study TCR occurrence patterns. Rather than drawing on any new phenotypic data, the later analysis identified candidate immune exposures from TCR beta sequences and the way those sequences occurred across donors. An earlier analysis of several hundred of the donors applied high-throughput TCR beta sequencing to assess whether each TCR beta V gene segment acted as functional or pseudogenic. Donor age, sex, ethnicity and CMV serostatus were compiled together with the repertoire data. In a later genetic analysis, genome-wide SNP genotypes for about 55% of the roughly 700 donors were used, and that subset was treated as a discovery cohort. All discovery cohort repertoires had been generated on a single sequencing platform. Both class I and class II loci were covered by HLA typing, at four-digit resolution. The number of typed donors differed by locus: 629-630 for A, B, C, DRB1 and DQB1; 522 for DQA1; 606 for DPA1; and about 450 for DPB1. About five DR-DQ haplotypes were treated as single units for association and clustering because of strong linkage in the cohort. Among roughly 400 genotyped donors of the cohort, an average of approximately 240,000 unique TCR beta nucleotide sequences was sequenced per donor, of which about 18% were non-productive. The full study reports these points: Three of the identified cytomegalovirus-associated TCR beta chains were confirmed in vitro to be specific for cytomegalovirus antigens. According to a later analysis, most CMV-associated TCR beta chains appeared to be HLA-restricted, and the HLA associations seemed to be driven largely by CMV exposure. A further reported finding was that TCR beta sequences accurately predicted the HLA-A and HLA-B alleles for most subjects in the first cohort. While some public TCRs were present in many individuals, most TCR sequences turned up only very rarely across donors. Presence/absence analyses assumed roughly uniform sequencing depth across donors, an assumption that may not hold. When HLA alleles, especially DR and DQ, strongly co-occurred, attributing TCR associations to individual alleles was difficult. Correlated functional status among segregating V segments might reflect linkage disequilibrium, but an unknown experimental factor could not be ruled out. V-gene and J-gene trimming of TCR beta chains was associated with a missense DCLRE1C variant in a later genetic analysis, and the association was replicated in an independent cohort. A cluster of highly shared sequence variants was judged likely to represent a technical artifact of the sequencing pipeline. An earlier analysis of approximately 600 of the donors showed that most TCR beta V segments appeared in productive rearrangements either about 90% or about 30% of the time, which broadly matched IMGT annotations. The study gave a list of more than 150 TCR beta chains associated with cytomegalovirus. A later analysis reported that several top co-occurrence clusters appeared linked to parvovirus B19, influenza, CMV and Epstein-Barr virus. Because the 87-base-pair reads could not distinguish some IMGT-functional V segments, including TRBV6-2 and TRBV6-3, those segments were excluded. The authors suggested that the approach could potentially be generalized to other disease states and immunological phenotypes. CMV serostatus was the only immune exposure information available for the cohort. The classifier was reported to diagnose cytomegalovirus status with high specificity and sensitivity in both the original and validation cohorts. HLA typing was unavailable for some donors at each locus, so association tests used only the typed subset. Specific HLA alleles were associated with 15,000 to 20,000 TCR beta sequences at a false discovery rate of 0.05 in a later analysis. In a later analysis, the rate of TCR association differed among HLA loci, with DRB1 alleles having the most associated TCRs and HLA-C alleles having the fewest. The earlier analysis of about 600 of the donors excluded 15 to 20 rarely observed V segments, including chromosome 9 orphons, because counts were too low. A later analysis found that HLA-associated TCR beta chains were more clonally expanded and had lower generation probabilities than equally common non-associated chains. A later genetic analysis reported fewer N-insertions in productive TCRs among donors in an Asian-associated ancestry cluster than the approximately 670-donor mean. This cohort had only TCR beta chains sequenced, and the lack of alpha or paired-chain data limited which features could be detected.

Libraries came from the immunoSEQ multiplex PCR assay. A mixture of 60 forward primers for TCR Vbeta segments and 13 reverse primers for TCR Jbeta segments was used in the multiplex PCR. Amplification of the CDR3 region of rearranged TCR beta genes was performed with a multiplex PCR assay on genomic DNA. The Illumina HiSeq System was used to sequence the amplified TCR beta libraries as 87-base-pair reads. Per the original workflow: Across the 500 to 700 repertoires, a later analysis counted roughly 77 million unique TCR beta chains, about 10 million of which were shared by at least two donors. Raw reads were error-corrected and collapsed into unique sequences with a nearest-neighbor algorithm that merged closely related sequences to remove PCR and sequencing errors. CDR3 sequences were aligned to IMGT reference sequences to assign V, D and J gene segments. For a sequence to be retained, a match of at least six nucleotides was required to both a V gene segment and a J gene segment. A rearrangement counted as productive if the CDR3 had no stop codons and remained in frame with V and J, and every other rearrangement counted as non-productive. Following IMGT convention, CDR3 was defined as the stretch from the second conserved V-encoded cysteine up to the conserved J-encoded phenylalanine. The earlier analysis of around 640 of the donors excluded sequences that lacked an unambiguous match to a single V gene segment. An earlier analysis of several hundred of the donors called V segments functional above 56.7% productive rearrangements and segregating when the between-donor standard deviation exceeded 5%. A statistical classification framework was built for diagnosing cytomegalovirus status from the catalog of TCR beta chain sequences. In a later analysis, V and J genes were assigned by comparing TCR nucleotide sequences against IMGT/GENE-DB human TR gene sequences. In a later analysis, CDR3 sequences and most-parsimonious VDJ recombination scenarios were assigned using the TCRdist pipeline. In a later analysis, each TCR beta chain was defined by its CDR3 amino acid sequence together with its V-gene family, and reads without a unique V-gene family were excluded. In a later analysis, some 600 highly shared, low-generation-probability nucleotide sequences were removed to address suspected cross-contamination and a sequencing artifact. A later analysis calculated a clonal expansion index for each public chain from normalized within-repertoire ranks of inferred template counts. A later analysis computed generation probabilities with a VDJ recombination model fitted to out-of-frame rearrangements, and checked the results against IGoR. Hypergeometric tests were used in a later analysis to score TCR-TCR, TCR-HLA and TCR-CMV co-occurrence, with a repertoire-size bias correction applied to the TCR pairs. A later analysis estimated false discovery rates by permuting HLA or CMV assignments 20 times. In a later analysis, co-occurring TCRs were grouped using DBSCAN, with TCRdist sequence similarity added in when clustering inside HLA-allele-positive subsets. Repertoires with fewer than 30,000 or more than 120,000 public chains, plus five repertoires with anomalous nucleotide sharing, were excluded from co-occurrence clustering. TCRdb stores this immuneACCESS table with in-frame sequences only. Part of the clones is absent; in the studies checked, under half of the shortfall reflects unresolved V genes, and no reason is known for the rest. The V and J calls and the clone size are those of that table, but D and trimming were determined from the DNA. This sample comprises 160,000 or so clones, 70% to 90% of them detected only once. The ten largest clones add up to 0.85% of the sample.

The CDR3 runs 14 amino acids, cysteine and phenylalanine included. The kept DNA is CDR3 alone, 42 bases in frame from the first base. The junction shows trimming of 6 bases on V and 6 bases on J, plus 16 bases between the germline ends. The germline V gene (reference sequence) specifies MNHNY as CDR1 and SVGAGI as CDR2. Details on this clone: The antigen it binds to is not known. Per-nucleotide qualities are absent, and no much larger clonotype sits a single base away.

In total, 666 healthy bone marrow donors made up the cohort. All cohort members were sampled while nominally healthy, although unrecorded immune exposures were likely present. The donor was CMV seronegative and was included in the group of under 450 seronegative cohort members. A peripheral blood sample was collected from each donor, and TCR beta sequencing was performed on peripheral blood mononuclear cells. The Qiagen DNeasy Blood Extraction Kit was used to extract genomic DNA from the blood cell samples. Input material: PBMCs. This clonotype was obtained from a woman aged 25-40 years in good health and CMV-seronegative. The receptor chain draws on TRBV6-6 and TRBJ2-3; perhaps TRBD1 is the D gene, with 8 bases matching. For the CDR3, the sequence is CASRYRGGRDTQYF. The nucleotide sequence reads as follows: TGTGCCAGCAGGTACAGGGGGGGCCGTGATACGCAGTATTTT.